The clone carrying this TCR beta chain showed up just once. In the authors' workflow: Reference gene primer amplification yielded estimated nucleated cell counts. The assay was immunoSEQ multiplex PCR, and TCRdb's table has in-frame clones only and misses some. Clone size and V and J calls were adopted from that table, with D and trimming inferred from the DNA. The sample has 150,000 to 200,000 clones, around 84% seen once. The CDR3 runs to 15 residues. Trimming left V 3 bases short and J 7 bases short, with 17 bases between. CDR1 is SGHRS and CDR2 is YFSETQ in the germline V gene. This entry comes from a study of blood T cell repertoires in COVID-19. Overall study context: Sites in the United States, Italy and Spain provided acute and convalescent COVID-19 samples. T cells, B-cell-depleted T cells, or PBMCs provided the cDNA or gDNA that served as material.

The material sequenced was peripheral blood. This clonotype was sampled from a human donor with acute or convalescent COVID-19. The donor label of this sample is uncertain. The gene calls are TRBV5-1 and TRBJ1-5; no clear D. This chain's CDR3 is CASSSGEGSGQPQHF. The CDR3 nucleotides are TGCGCCAGCAGCTCGGGAGAGGGAAGCGGACAGCCCCAGCATTTT. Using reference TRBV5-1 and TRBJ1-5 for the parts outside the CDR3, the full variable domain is KAGVTQTPRYLIKTRGQQVTLSCSPISGHRSVSWYQQTPGQGLQFLFEYFSETQRNKGNFPGRFSGRQFSNSRSEMNVSTLELGDSALYLCASSSGEGSGQPQHFGDGTRLSIL.